This passage covers 30 T cell receptor beta chains from one sample sequenced in a study of radiation and T cells in renal cell carcinoma. Documented treatment: 15 Gy SBRT to primary tumor, nephrectomy 4 weeks later. Assay: immunoSEQ multiplex PCR; the TCRdb copy retains only in-frame clones and omits some. Of about 12,000 clones in the sample, roughly a third were seen once. The sample was tumor tissue, taken from a patient whose treatment included radiotherapy and nephrectomy. The receptors originated from a man aged 60 to 75 with renal cell carcinoma.

The gene calls are TRBV9 and TRBJ2-6; D call uncertain. CDR3 length: 15 residues. Per germline, CDR1 SGDLS and CDR2 YYNGEE. V lost 3 bases, J lost 1 base, and 8 bases lay in between. The CDR3 nucleotides read TGTGCCAGCAGCGCGACGGAGTCTGGGGCCAACGTCCTGACTTTC. Amino acid sequence: CASSATESGANVLTF.

This clone was picked up a small number of times. This chain connects TRBV5-1 to TRBJ2-6, with unresolved D. Trimming took off 0 bases at V and 0 bases at J, with 10 bases between the two ends. CDR1 and CDR2 (germline): SGHRS, YFSETQ. This CDR3 contains 17 residues. The chain's CDR3 is CASSLGPLSSGANVLTF. The CDR3, as DNA: TGCGCCAGCAGCTTGGGACCGCTGAGCTCTGGGGCCAACGTCCTGACTTTC. The full variable domain, with the rest looked up from reference TRBV5-1 and TRBJ2-6, is KAGVTQTPRYLIKTRGQQVTLSCSPISGHRSVSWYQQTPGQGLQFLFEYFSETQRNKGNFPGRFSGRQFSNSRSEMNVSTLELGDSALYLCASSLGPLSSGANVLTFGAGSRLTVL.

By share, this clone ranks as medium-sized. V and J are TRBV4-3 and TRBJ2-7; the D is unclear. Per the germline V gene, CDR1 is LGHNA and CDR2 is YSLEER. Trimming cost V 0 bases and J 5 bases, with 14 bases left between them. The length of the CDR3 is 15 residues. CDR3 residues: CASSQDPQSSNEQYF. The CDR3 DNA is TGCGCCAGCAGCCAAGATCCACAGTCCTCTAACGAGCAGTACTTC.

The rearrangement uses TRBV28 and TRBJ1-1; weak D call: TRBD1 (5 bases). The CDR3 extends over 16 amino acids. Per the germline V gene, CDR1 is MDHEN and CDR2 is SYDVKM. Trimming stripped 1 base from V and 1 base from J, with 13 bases between. In DNA, the CDR3 is TGTGCCAGCAGTTTATCTGGGGCAGGGACGAACACTGAAGCTTTCTTT. Residues: CASSLSGAGTNTEAFF.

The V and J genes are TRBV5-6 and TRBJ2-1; 13 bases match TRBD2. Germline V gene lookup returns CDR1 SGHDT and CDR2 YYEEEE. This CDR3 is built from 16 residues. Trimming at V came to 5 bases and at J to 11 bases, leaving 13 bases not matched to a gene. The CDR3 here is CASSSSGTSGVAQQFF. For the CDR3, the DNA is TGTGCCAGCAGTTCCTCCGGGACTAGCGGGGTCGCCCAGCAGTTCTTC. The complete variable domain, with remaining parts taken from reference TRBV5-6 and TRBJ2-1, reads DAGVTQSPTHLIKTRGQQVTLRCSPKSGHDTVSWYQQALGQGPQFIFQYYEEEERQRGNFPDRFSGHQFPNYSSELNVNALLLGDSALYLCASSSSGTSGVAQQFFGPGTRLTVL.

This clone has a single count. The rearrangement uses TRBV30 and TRBJ1-1, with D possibly TRBD1 on 5 matching bases. CDR3 size: 13 residues. V lost 3 bases, J lost 4 bases, and 12 bases lay in between. The germline CDR1 and CDR2 sequences are GTSNPN and SVGIG (reference sequence). This CDR3 reads CAWRNRHLTEAFF. CDR3 in DNA: TGTGCCTGGAGAAACAGGCACCTCACTGAAGCTTTCTTT.

The chain recombines TRBV4-3 with TRBJ1-2; D is unresolved. Trimming left V 0 bases short and J 1 base short, with 9 bases between. This CDR3 spans 15 amino acids. CDR1 LGHNA and CDR2 YSLEER come from the germline V gene. The CDR3 nucleotides are TGCGCCAGCAGCCAAGAAGCGACGGGTAACTATGGCTACACCTTC. Its translation is CASSQEATGNYGYTF.

The gene calls are TRBV6-5 and TRBJ2-1; TRBD2 matches 7 bases. CDR3 length: 15 residues. V lost 0 bases to trimming and J lost 9 bases; unmatched junction nucleotides: 8. CDR1 is MNHEY, CDR2 SVGAGI, per germline. The CDR3 reads CASSYSPAGRGEQFF. CDR3 bases: TGTGCCAGCAGTTACTCCCCAGCGGGGCGCGGTGAGCAGTTCTTC.

J is TRBJ2-5 and V is TRBV9; D remains ambiguous. This CDR3 has 12 residues. Germline V lookup: CDR1 SGDLS, CDR2 YYNGEE. V was trimmed by 2 bases and J by 4 bases, leaving 6 bases between them. In DNA form, the CDR3 reads TGTGCCAGCAGCGTCTCCGGAGAGACCCAGTACTTC. Protein product: CASSVSGETQYF. The full variable domain, in which reference TRBV9 and TRBJ2-5 provide the parts outside the CDR3, is DSGVTQTPKHLITATGQRVTLRCSPRSGDLSVYWYQQSLDQGLQFLIQYYNGEERAKGNILERFSAQQFPDLHSELNLSSLELGDSALYFCASSVSGETQYFGPGTRLLVL.

J is TRBJ1-2 and V is TRBV5-6, with 7 positions matching TRBD1. V lost 4 bases, J lost 8 bases, and 11 bases stayed unmatched. The germline V gene has CDR1 SGHDT and CDR2 YYEEEE. This CDR3 has 14 residues. CDR3 residues: CASSQGQDLQGYTF. The CDR3 region has the DNA TGTGCCAGCAGCCAAGGACAGGACCTCCAAGGCTACACCTTC.

The J gene is TRBJ1-1, the V gene TRBV5-6; D not resolved. This CDR3 is 15 amino acids long. From germline, CDR1 is SGHDT and CDR2 YYEEEE. Between the trimmed V and J ends, which lost 0 bases and 0 bases, there was a span of 9 bases. The CDR3 protein is CASSLGMRVNTEAFF. The CDR3 region has the DNA TGTGCCAGCAGCTTGGGCATGAGAGTGAACACTGAAGCTTTCTTT.

The chain links TRBV30 to TRBJ1-2, with D maybe TRBD1 (5 bases). V lost 3 bases and J 7 bases, leaving 15 bases between the germline ends. CDR3 length: 13 amino acids. Germline CDR1 and CDR2: GTSNPN and SVGIG (reference sequence). CDR3 coding DNA: TGTGCCTGGAGAGTTGACAGCGTGGGTGGCTACACCTTC. Its translation: CAWRVDSVGGYTF.

This clone was seen a handful of times. This chain uses TRBV19 with TRBJ2-3; no clear D gene. The germline V gene has CDR1 LNHDA and CDR2 SQIVND (reference sequence). Trimming removed 5 bases at V and 2 bases at J, with 11 bases between. CDR3 size: 14 residues. The CDR3 DNA reads TGTGCCAGTAGTTACCCTCTAGTCACAGATACGCAGTATTTT. This codes for CASSYPLVTDTQYF.

The sample holds a few counts of this clone. The chain couples TRBV5-1 to TRBJ1-2; D gene uncertain. The CDR3 consists of 13 residues. CDR1 and CDR2 (germline): SGHRS, YFSETQ. Trimming shortened V by 2 bases and J by 5 bases, and 10 bases separated the two germline ends. Here the CDR3 DNA reads TGCGCCAGCAGCTTTCTGGCAGAATATGGCTACACCTTC. It is translated as CASSFLAEYGYTF.

There are a few counts of this clone. The V call is TRBV4-1, the J call TRBJ2-5; 8 nucleotides match TRBD2. The CDR3 consists of 15 residues. In germline, CDR1 is MGHRA, CDR2 YSYEKL. The junction had 9 bases not matched to a gene; V was cut back by 8 bases and J by 1 base. The CDR3 DNA follows: TGCGCCAGCGCTCCTAGCGGGTCACTCCAAGAGACCCAGTACTTC. Protein: CASAPSGSLQETQYF.

This clone was seen more than once but under ten times. The chain couples TRBV5-1 to TRBJ2-5, with 8 bases matching TRBD2. Germline V gene lookup returns CDR1 SGHRS and CDR2 YFSETQ. With V trimmed by 3 bases and J by 4 bases, 2 bases remained unmatched. The CDR3 consists of 13 residues. The CDR3 DNA sequence: TGCGCCAGCAGCTCCGGGACTAGAGAGACCCAGTACTTC. Its translation: CASSSGTRETQYF.

This clone was observed a few times. CDR3 DNA: TGTGCCAGCAGTTCTTCCACTGAAGCTTTCTTT. Encoded protein: CASSSSTEAFF. The V gene is TRBV6-5, the J gene TRBJ1-1; D gene ambiguous. Deletions cut 4 bases from V and 4 bases from J, with 4 bases between. In germline, CDR1 is MNHEY, CDR2 SVGAGI. CDR3 length: 11 amino acids.

The rearrangement uses TRBV9 and TRBJ2-3, with D tentatively TRBD1 or TRBD2 (5 bases each). CDR1 and CDR2 (germline): SGDLS, YYNGEE. CDR3 size: 17 residues. V was clipped by 3 bases and J by 0 bases, with 17 bases between them. Here the CDR3 reads CASSASGTPASTDTQYF. The CDR3 region has the DNA TGTGCCAGCAGCGCCTCCGGGACCCCCGCCAGCACAGATACGCAGTATTTT.

This chain uses TRBV5-6 with TRBJ2-7; D gene ambiguous. Trimming shortened V by 0 bases and J by 0 bases, and 13 bases separated the two germline ends. Germline CDR1 SGHDT, CDR2 YYEEEE. This CDR3 region has 16 residues. This chain's CDR3 is CASSLAQLRSSYEQYF. The CDR3 nucleotides read TGTGCCAGCAGCTTGGCACAGCTAAGGAGCTCCTACGAGCAGTACTTC.

This clone occurred a few times. The chain links TRBV28 to TRBJ2-3; D is unresolved. This CDR3 contains 13 residues. Germline V gene data show CDR1 as MDHEN and CDR2 as SYDVKM. Trimming removed 2 bases at V and 10 bases at J, with 13 bases between. The CDR3 DNA reads as TGTGCCAGCAGTTTACGACCCACCGCCGCGCAGTATTTT. Its translation: CASSLRPTAAQYF. The full variable domain, completed using reference TRBV28 and TRBJ2-3, is DVKVTQSSRYLVKRTGEKVFLECVQDMDHENMFWYRQDPGLGLRLIYFSYDVKMKEKGDIPEGYSVSREKKERFSLILESASTNQTSMYLCASSLRPTAAQYFGPGTRLTVL.

The chain links TRBV9 to TRBJ1-1; D unclear. V lost 3 bases and J lost 0, with 9 bases in between. Germline CDR1 SGDLS, CDR2 YYNGEE. The CDR3 contains 14 residues. The CDR3 region is CASSASRVNTEAFF. CDR3 coding DNA: TGTGCCAGCAGCGCCTCACGTGTGAACACTGAAGCTTTCTTT.

This clone was found a few times. The chain couples TRBV10-3 to TRBJ2-1; 14 nucleotides line up with TRBD2. Per the germline V gene, CDR1 is ENHRY and CDR2 is SYGVKD. CDR3 size: 15 residues. V gave up 6 bases and J gave up 8 bases; unmatched junction bases: 6. CDR3 region: CAIRETSGRVYEQFF. As DNA, the CDR3 is TGTGCCATCAGGGAGACTAGCGGGAGGGTTTATGAGCAGTTCTTC.

This clone was seen more than once but under ten times. The chain is built from TRBV30 and TRBJ1-2, with D unclear. CDR1 GTSNPN and CDR2 SVGIG come from the germline V gene (reference sequence). The CDR3 totals 11 residues. V lost 4 bases to trimming and J lost 8 bases, with 11 bases between them. The chain's CDR3 is CAWNLPRGYTF. CDR3 nucleotides: TGTGCCTGGAACTTACCTCGGGGCTACACCTTC. The variable domain in full, completed from reference TRBV30 and TRBJ1-2, reads SQTIHQWPATLVQPVGSPLSLECTVEGTSNPNLYWYRQAAGRGLQLLFYSVGIGQISSEVPQNLSASRPQDRQFILSSKKLLLSDSGFYLCAWNLPRGYTFGSGTRLTVV.

J is TRBJ2-7 and V is TRBV5-6; 13 nucleotides agree with TRBD2. The CDR3 is 14 amino acids. The germline V gene encodes CDR1 SGHDT and CDR2 YYEEEE. J gave up 11 bases and V 0 bases, and 5 bases lay outside the gene matches. The CDR3 region is CASSLAGTSGKEYV. The CDR3 DNA is TGTGCCAGCAGCTTGGCCGGGACTAGCGGGAAAGAGTACGTC.

This clone was seen a few times. This sequence joins TRBV5-1 and TRBJ2-1, with D unclear. The germline V gene has CDR1 SGHRS and CDR2 YFSETQ. The ends were cut back, 4 bases at V and 12 bases at J, with 17 bases in the middle. The CDR3 has 13 residues. The DNA for the CDR3 is TGCGCCAGCAGCCCTCAGACGGATCCGGGGCAGTTCTTC. This gives the protein CASSPQTDPGQFF.

This sequence joins TRBV6-5 and TRBJ2-1; TRBD2 aligns across 11 bases. Trimming removed 0 bases from V and 11 bases from J; junction bases left unmatched: 9. Germline CDR1 reads MNHEY; CDR2 reads SVGAGI. The CDR3 sequence is 16 residues long. In nucleotides, the CDR3 is TGTGCCAGCAGTTACTCGATACTAGCGGGAGCCACCAAGCAGTTCTTC. This sequence encodes CASSYSILAGATKQFF.

V is TRBV11-2 and J is TRBJ2-3; TRBD2 aligns across 13 bases. The trim removed 6 bases at V and 1 base at J, leaving 10 bases unmatched. This CDR3 has 18 residues. Per the germline V gene, CDR1 is SGHAT and CDR2 is FQNNGV. CDR3 sequence (DNA): TGTGCCAGCAGTTCAACTAGCGGGAGGGGTGGCGGCACAGATACGCAGTATTTT. It encodes CASSSTSGRGGGTDTQYF.

This clone was picked up a small number of times. The CDR3 DNA reads TGCGCCAGCAGCTCTGCGGGGGACACAGATACGCAGTATTTT. Protein product: CASSSAGDTDTQYF. The chain carries TRBV5-1 and TRBJ2-3, with TRBD2 identical over 7 bases. CDR3 length: 14 residues. V was clipped by 3 bases and J by 2 bases; unmatched bases: 3. Per germline, CDR1 SGHRS and CDR2 YFSETQ.

The chain links TRBV29-1 to TRBJ1-2; no clear D. Trimming stripped 7 bases from V and 3 bases from J, with 12 bases between. CDR3 length: 12 amino acids. From germline, CDR1 is SQVTM and CDR2 ANQGSEA. The CDR3 is CSGATGDYGYTF. The CDR3 region has the DNA TGCAGCGGAGCGACGGGAGACTATGGCTACACCTTC. Full variable domain (rest looked up from reference TRBV29-1 and TRBJ1-2): SAVISQKPSRDICQRGTSLTIQCQVDSQVTMMFWYRQQPGQSLTLIATANQGSEATYESGFVIDKFPISRPNLTFSTLTVSNMSPEDSSIYLCSGATGDYGYTFGSGTRLTVV.

In its sample, this clone ranks as large (0.1 to 1%). The rearrangement uses TRBV13 and TRBJ2-7; tentative D call: TRBD1 (6 bases). Germline CDR1 is PRHDT and CDR2 is FYEKMQ (reference sequence). This CDR3 has 15 residues. Trimming left V 4 bases short and J 5 bases short, with 18 bases between. The CDR3 loop is CASSSRGTRDDEQYF. The CDR3 DNA is TGTGCCAGCAGCTCCCGAGGGACAAGGGACGACGAGCAGTACTTC.